This T cell receptor beta chain was profiled in a study of cytomegalovirus exposure and HLA in healthy donors. Study in general: Unique TCRs numbering some 80 million, obtained from HLA-typed donors, made up an early data release.

Trimming took off 6 bases at V and 5 bases at J, with 14 bases between the two ends. Germline V CDR1 and CDR2: PRHDT, FYEKMQ (reference sequence). The CDR3 loop spans 15 amino acids. The study ran its PCR with 60 Vbeta and 13 Jbeta primers. Per the original methods: A follow-up analysis tallied approximately 85 million unique TCR beta chains, roughly 11 million shared. Method: immunoSEQ multiplex PCR; TCRdb's copy keeps in-frame clones and lacks some. V and J calls and clone size are given by that table; D and trimming were obtained from the DNA. The repertoire consists of a few hundred thousand clones, with 85% to 90% occurring once and the leading ten covering more than 2%.

Sample: PBMCs. This TCR came from a woman between 18 and 30 years old in good health and CMV-seronegative. This chain joins TRBV13 and TRBJ1-6, with D hard to call. DNA for the CDR3: TGTGCCAGCAGTCTAGCCGACCTTAATAATTCACCCCTCCACTTT. Residues: CASSLADLNNSPLHF.